These T cell receptor beta chains were read from a single sample in a study of blood T cell repertoires in COVID-19. Repertoires were generated with immunoSEQ multiplex PCR, while TCRdb's copy carries only in-frame clones and drops some. Of over 200,000 clones listed, roughly 90% are singletons. The sequenced sample was peripheral blood. The receptors come from a woman aged 60-70 years with acute or convalescent COVID-19. CDR3s leave out the opening cysteine and the closing phenylalanine or tryptophan. Rows may omit the clone size; those that give it use once, few, many or a size class.

v_call,clone_size,cdr3_aa
TRBV2,.,ASTKGGQGASNQPQH
TRBV27,.,ASRGGGSTEAF
TRBV7-2,.,ASSSTPGQGAAGELF
TRBV19,.,ASSQDPTGIYGYT
TRBV28,.,VEGEDRWLNEQF
TRBV5-1,.,ASSLLAGDTDTQY
TRBV30,.,AWSVSDSANYGYT
TRBV7-9,.,ASSFETGGSYNEQF
TRBV3-1/TRBV3-2,.,ASSQDVANQETQY
TRBV3-1/TRBV3-2,.,ASSGGQVMGIVYT
TRBV6-5,.,ASNRQGAGNTIY
TRBV6-6,.,ASRTGTGTGGYT
TRBV4-3,.,ASSQDWRAPYNEQF
TRBV28,.,ASRLTGTGDGYT
TRBV29-1,.,SVAGVVETQY
TRBV5-4,.,ASSSGLGGGANEQF
TRBV18,.,ASSPTPGQGMGLAKNIQY
TRBV19,.,ASTQGAGPGELF
TRBV12-1,.,LGGLLPFGNTIY
TRBV10-3,.,AIGSGGRGEQY
TRBV5-1,.,ASSLQTGGTNTEAF
TRBV5-6,.,ASSLDRGTWGNTIY
TRBV29-1,few,SGLRDTNTGELF
TRBV19,.,ASTRTGTERYT
TRBV15,once,ATSRGLAGGNEQF
TRBV5-1,.,ASRLQVQETQY
TRBV28,once,ASSLSLRTSGRTDTQY
TRBV6-1,.,ASSAVAGTRTGELF
TRBV11-2,.,ASSSPRTGVLGGYT
TRBV11-2,once,ASSLGLFRDSGNTIY
TRBV7-2,.,ASSLGGQGARSNSPLH
TRBV7-2,once,ASRRDRGLTGELF
TRBV18,.,ASSPQTGGQPQH
TRBV7-7,.,ASSLKLAELNEQF
TRBV7-2,.,ASSPPPTSDTYEQY
TRBV2,.,ASIRVAGANVLT
TRBV11-2,.,ASSPFNTGELF
TRBV18,few,ASSPAQGSLAGNTIY
TRBV10-3,.,AISELAGVSYNEQF
TRBV27,.,ASSLSPGGYSYEQY
TRBV19,.,ASSPGQLNEKLF